These 8 T cell receptor beta chains share one sample of origin, sequenced in a study of low-dose radiotherapy and immunotherapy resistance in tumors (dated by TCRdb to about 2022). Reads for this sample came from an Illumina HiSeq 2500. First-strand cDNA was synthesized using Superscript III and a set of TRAV- and TRBV-specific primers, so that both TCRalpha and TCRbeta chains were covered. TCRs were amplified for 20 to 25 PCR cycles with Phusion, using a constant-region primer paired with the adapter attached to the V primers. The raw public data were reprocessed by TCRdb itself: fastp quality trimming at Q25, MiXCR clonotype calling, in-frame beta chains only. For every CDR3 protein sequence, its rows merge into one entry that carries the most common genes and DNA. The sample table lists about 60,000 distinct CDR3 sequences, around 25% of them with a count of one. The ten largest clonotypes hold 5.7% of the sample.

The time point label, read with the paper, signifies: before trial treatment. This specimen consisted of PBMCs, obtained before treatment. These receptor sequences come from a male donor with prostate cancer.

This clonotype was picked up many times. The CDR3 loop is CSAPAGSSYEQYF. The CDR3 region has the DNA TGCAGTGCTCCAGCGGGGAGCTCCTACGAGCAGTACTTC. The rearrangement uses TRBV20-1 and TRBJ2-7, with 7 bases aligning to TRBD2. V shed 5 bases, J shed 0 bases, and the junction held 4 bases outside the gene matches. This CDR3 comprises 13 residues. Germline lookup yields CDR1 DFQATT and CDR2 SNEGSKA (reference sequence).

This clonotype has at least ten counts. This sequence joins TRBV12-3 or TRBV12-4 and TRBJ2-7; D gene unclear. The CDR3 loop spans 15 amino acids. V was shortened by 2 bases and J by 4 bases, with 15 bases between the two germline ends. In nucleotides, the CDR3 is TGTGCCAGCAGTTTATCCACAATGGGCCCTTACGAGCAGTACTTC. It specifies CASSLSTMGPYEQYF.

This clonotype was seen repeatedly, ten times or more. The chain uses TRBV6-6 and TRBJ1-4, with D hard to call. CDR1 MNHNY and CDR2 SVGAGI come from the germline V gene (reference sequence). The V end was cut by 7 bases, the J end by 0 bases, with 12 bases between. The CDR3 covers 15 residues. The CDR3 here is CASNLLGATNEKLFF. In nucleotides, the CDR3 is TGTGCCAGCAATCTGCTGGGAGCAACTAATGAAAAACTGTTTTTT.

A word on this clonotype: The junction and the germline gene differ at one end; a read error may be behind it. CDR3 nucleotides: TGTGCCGGCAGTTTCGCCCAGACTAGCTCCTACGAGCAGTACTTC. Amino acid sequence: CAGSFAQTSSYEQYF. The genes are TRBV28 and TRBJ2-7, with D perhaps matching TRBD2 (6 bases). The germline V gene encodes CDR1 MDHEN and CDR2 SYDVKM. The CDR3 spans 15 residues.

This clonotype was counted many times. The chain links TRBV3-1 to TRBJ2-5; unclear D gene. Germline assignment: CDR1 LGHDT and CDR2 YNNKEL (reference sequence). The CDR3 consists of 14 residues. V dropped 0 bases and J dropped 0 bases, with 5 bases sitting between them. The CDR3 DNA is TGTGCCAGCAGCCAAGATTTGTACCAAGAGACCCAGTACTTC. Encoded protein: CASSQDLYQETQYF.

This clonotype was recorded at least ten times. This chain uses TRBV7-2 with TRBJ1-1; weak D call: TRBD1 (5 bases). Germline CDR1 and CDR2: SGHTA and FQGNSA. The V end was cut by 2 bases, the J end by 1 base, with 8 bases between. The CDR3 sequence is 14 residues long. The CDR3 sequence is CASSLYGGNTEAFF. The CDR3 DNA reads as TGTGCCAGCAGCTTATATGGGGGGAACACTGAAGCTTTCTTT.

The chain links TRBV5-4 to TRBJ2-1; TRBD2 might be the D (5 bases). This CDR3 has 15 amino acids. The germline V and J ends were trimmed by 4 bases and 1 base, with 12 bases remaining between them. CDR1 is SGHNT and CDR2 is YYREEE in the germline V gene (reference sequence). The CDR3 sequence is CASSIIRGSYNEQFF. As DNA, the CDR3 is TGTGCCAGCAGCATAATTAGAGGGTCCTACAATGAGCAGTTCTTC.

The sample holds many counts of this clonotype. V is TRBV15 and J is TRBJ2-5; no clear D. The V gene's germline CDR1 is LNHNV and CDR2 YYDKDF (reference sequence). The CDR3 has 12 residues. The V end lost 0 bases, the J end lost 6 bases, and 5 bases lay between the germline ends. The CDR3, as DNA: TGTGCCACCAGCAGAGATCTCAAGACCCAGTACTTC. Its translation is CATSRDLKTQYF.